The clone carrying this TCR beta chain is called medium-sized based on its frequency. What it recognizes is unknown. This record comes from a study of T cell clusters in autoimmune cytopenias. The study, taken as a whole, reports: Physiological T cell clusters of healthy donors were apparently absent in primary autoimmune cytopenia patients. TRB repertoire shifts in secondary cytopenia and chronic lymphocytic leukemia mostly reflected lymphoma, not autoimmunity. Active autoimmune hepatitis patients had about 3.3-fold fewer exclusive TRB clusters than healthy donors.

Each sample's input was around 250 ng genomic DNA, roughly 38,000 genome equivalents. TRB rearrangements were amplified by touch-down multiplex PCR with mixed TRB-A/B primers. From the multiplex PCR reads, TCRdb lists one entry per CDR3 protein and no DNA. The sample has about 3,200 distinct CDR3 sequences. The sample was peripheral blood. The TCR comes from a human donor with an autoimmune cytopenia or autoimmune hepatitis (not recorded which).

CDR3 loop: CASSLSGGSPLHF. The chain carries TRBV11-3 and TRBJ1-6. Per germline, CDR1 SGHNT and CDR2 YENEEA. This CDR3 has 13 residues.